The clone carrying this T cell receptor beta chain was recorded a few times. What it binds is not known. The conserved final phenylalanine or tryptophan is absent from the CDR3, which likely points to a read error. The limits of the CDR3 on the DNA are not certain, so only TCRdb's listed CDR3 is given. The sample comes from a study of breast tumors, draining lymph nodes, adjacent tissues. Points from the study as a whole: Findings are consistent with lymph node origin and intratumoral expansion of most tumor T cells. Tumor T cell lymph node origin was a supported hypothesis, not proven. Luminal-like breast cancer showed significantly higher tumor–nontumor repertoire similarity than basal-like.

The CDR3 extends over 11 residues, inclusive of both ends. TCRdb re-called the multiplex PCR reads through MiXCR, storing one row per CDR3 protein. Among 66,000 or so distinct CDR3 sequences listed, 40% to 55% were seen once. The TCR comes from a female donor with breast cancer. Some clones in this sample may be carry-over from other donors' samples. This rearrangement joins TRBV12-3 or TRBV12-4 to TRBJ2-7; the table's D call, TRBD1, has no DNA check behind it. Sequenced material: breast tumor tissue. The chain's CDR3 is CASTSHLEENR.